The 5 T cell receptor beta chains given below trace back to one sample, sequenced in a study of T cells after yellow fever vaccination. TCRdb independently ran MiXCR on the 5' RACE reads; one entry per CDR3 protein. This sample carries around 530,000 distinct CDR3 sequences, around 17% of them seen once, and the ten largest clones take approximately 15%. Source: PBMCs, taken roughly 5 days after the first yellow fever vaccination. These receptors were taken from a man younger than 30 who received the YFV17D yellow fever vaccine.

This clonotype has more than one count but fewer than ten. The chain has TRBV7-8 and TRBJ2-5; 8 nucleotides match TRBD1. CDR1 SGHVS and CDR2 FQNEAQ come from the germline V gene. The length of the CDR3 is 15 residues. With 0 bases clipped from V and 7 bases from J, the junction kept 7 bases outside the gene matches. The CDR3 nucleotides read TGTGCCAGCAGCTTAGCCGGACAGGGCTCGGGGACCCAGTACTTC. Translation gives CASSLAGQGSGTQYF. The whole variable domain, filled in from reference TRBV7-8 and TRBJ2-5, reads GAGVSQSPRYKVAKRGQDVALRCDPISGHVSLFWYQQALGQGPEFLTYFQNEAQLDKSGLPSDRFFAERPEGSVSTLKIQRTQQEDSAVYLCASSLAGQGSGTQYFGPGTRLLVL.

V usage is TRBV6-1 and J usage is TRBJ2-5, with 7 bases identical to TRBD2. Trimming took 1 base from V and 10 from J; bases not matched to a gene: 3. The length of the CDR3 is 12 residues. The V gene's germline CDR1 is MNHNS and CDR2 SASEGT. The DNA for the CDR3 is TGTGCCAGCAGTGAAGGGCGGGGGAGCCAGTACTTC. Its translation is CASSEGRGSQYF.

The CDR3 sequence is CARSWTGTRYNEQFF. CDR3 bases: TGTGCCAGAAGCTGGACCGGGACTAGATACAATGAGCAGTTCTTC. The chain recombines TRBV5-3 with TRBJ2-1, with TRBD2 matching over 8 bases. TRBV5-3 belongs to the ORF category, with a function that is uncertain. J was trimmed by 4 bases and V by 3 bases; bases with no gene match: 6. The CDR3 is made up of 15 amino acids.

This clonotype was counted only a few times. This chain uses TRBV27 with TRBJ2-7; D ambiguous. CDR1 MNHEY and CDR2 SMNVEV come from the germline V gene (reference sequence). The CDR3 consists of 13 residues. Trimming pared 6 bases from V and 1 base from J, leaving 10 bases between. The CDR3 sequence is CASRSVGSYEQYF. The CDR3 region has the DNA TGTGCCAGCAGAAGCGTCGGGTCCTACGAGCAGTACTTC.

V and J are TRBV9 and TRBJ2-3; 8 nucleotides match TRBD2. J was trimmed by 3 bases and V by 0 bases; bases with no gene match: 6. CDR3 size: 16 residues. From germline, CDR1 is SGDLS and CDR2 YYNGEE. CDR3: CASSVVGGGPTDTQYF. CDR3 DNA sequence: TGTGCCAGCAGCGTAGTAGGCGGGGGGCCTACAGATACGCAGTATTTT.